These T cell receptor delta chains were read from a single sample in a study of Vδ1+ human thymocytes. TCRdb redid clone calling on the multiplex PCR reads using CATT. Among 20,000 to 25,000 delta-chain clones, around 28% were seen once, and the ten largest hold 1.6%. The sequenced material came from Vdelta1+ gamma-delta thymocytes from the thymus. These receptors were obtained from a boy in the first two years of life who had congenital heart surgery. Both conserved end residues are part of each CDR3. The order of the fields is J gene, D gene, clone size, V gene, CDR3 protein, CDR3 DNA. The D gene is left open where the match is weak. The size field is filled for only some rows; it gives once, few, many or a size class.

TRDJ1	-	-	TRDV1	CALGELLSDWEADKLIF	TGTGCTCTTGGGGAACTCCTCTCCGATTGGGAGGCCGATAAACTCATCTTT
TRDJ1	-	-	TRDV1	CALGDLPTLLGKVWADKLIF	TGTGCTCTTGGGGATCTTCCTACGCTACTGGGGAAGGTGTGGGCCGATAAACTCATCTTT
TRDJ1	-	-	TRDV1	CALGEAGVVNGSHPQFCSGTDKLIF	TGTGCTCTTGGGGAAGCTGGGGTAGTAAACGGAAGTCACCCGCAGTTCTGTTCCGGCACCGATAAACTCATCTTT
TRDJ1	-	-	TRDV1	CALGGASPYGGVYTDKLIF	TGTGCTCTTGGGGGTGCCTCTCCTTACGGGGGGGTGTACACCGATAAACTCATCTTT
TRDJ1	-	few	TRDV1	CALYMGGTDKLIF	TGTGCTCTCTATATGGGGGGGACCGATAAACTCATCTTT
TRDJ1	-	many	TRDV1	CALGAPTTGVLGPYTDKLIF	TGTGCTCTTGGCGCTCCTACCACCGGAGTACTGGGACCTTACACCGATAAACTCATCTTT
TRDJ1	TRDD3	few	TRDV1	CALGELGFLLHYWGIPYTDKLIF	TGTGCTCTTGGGGAATTAGGGTTCCTACTTCACTACTGGGGGATACCCTACACCGATAAACTCATCTTT
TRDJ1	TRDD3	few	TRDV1	CALGEALLSYWGTTSYTDKLIF	TGTGCTCTTGGGGAAGCTCTCCTGTCCTACTGGGGGACAACTTCGTACACCGATAAACTCATCTTT
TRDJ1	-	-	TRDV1	CALGEPAFPPLRGTPLFTDKLIF	TGTGCTCTTGGGGAACCGGCCTTCCCGCCACTTCGGGGGACACCCCTGTTCACCGATAAACTCATCTTT
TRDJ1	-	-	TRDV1	CALGGMYLHF	TGTGCTCTTGGGGGGATGTACCTGCACTTT
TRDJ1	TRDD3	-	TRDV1	CALLFTGGYVYTDKLIF	TGTGCTCTTCTTTTTACTGGGGGATACGTGTACACCGATAAACTCATCTTT
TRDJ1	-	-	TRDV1	CALGGRPLLPFSYTDKLIF	TGTGCTCTTGGAGGTAGGCCTCTCCTACCGTTCTCGTACACCGATAAACTCATCTTT
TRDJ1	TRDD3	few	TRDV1	CALGVGFSYRGIRRNKLIF	TGTGCTCTTGGTGTAGGGTTTTCCTACAGGGGGATACGTCGGAATAAACTCATCTTT
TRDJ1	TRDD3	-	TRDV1	CALGPRPSPSYWGIRLIF	TGTGCTCTTGGGCCGCGGCCCTCCCCTTCCTACTGGGGGATACGCCTCATCTTC
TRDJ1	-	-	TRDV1	CALGERPTDKPIF	TGTGCTCTTGGGGAACGCCCGACCGATAAACCCATCTTC
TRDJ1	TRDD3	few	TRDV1	CALGELSASYLKLGGLIF	TGCGCTCTTGGGGAATTAAGTGCGTCCTACCTGAAACTGGGGGGACTCATCTTT
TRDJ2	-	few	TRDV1	CALGAPTIRLVRVQALTAQLFF	TGTGCTCTTGGGGCACCTACGATCCGACTGGTGCGGGTCCAGGCTTTGACAGCACAACTCTTCTTT
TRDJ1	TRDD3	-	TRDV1	CALGERSRSPGPLLGDKAREPYTDKLIF	TGTGCTCTTGGGGAAAGGTCCCGTTCTCCGGGACCCCTACTGGGGGATAAGGCCCGCGAACCGTACACCGATAAACTCATCTTT
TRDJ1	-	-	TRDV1	CALGPPSRQLIF	TGTGCTCTTGGTCCCCCAAGCCGGCAACTCATCTTT
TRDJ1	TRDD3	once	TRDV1	CALGEIGRGRSGYWGSYTDKLIF	TGTGCTCTTGGGGAAATAGGTAGGGGGCGTTCGGGGTACTGGGGGTCGTACACCGATAAACTCATCTTT
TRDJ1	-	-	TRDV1	CALGDLDGGGTDKLIF	TGTGCTCTTGGGGACTTGGACGGGGGAGGCACCGATAAACTCATCTTT
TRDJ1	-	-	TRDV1	CALGDWISYGLGGRCDKLIF	TGTGCTCTTGGGGACTGGATTTCCTACGGGCTGGGGGGGAGGTGCGATAAACTCATCTTT
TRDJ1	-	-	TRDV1	CALGPWGPSTLLDRTDPHHKLIF	TGTGCTCTTGGGCCCTGGGGGCCTTCCACCTTGCTCGATCGTACTGACCCCCACCATAAACTCATCTTT
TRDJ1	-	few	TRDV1	CALHLFPLGDKNTDKLIF	TGTGCTCTCCACCTGTTCCCACTTGGGGACAAGAACACCGATAAACTCATCTTT
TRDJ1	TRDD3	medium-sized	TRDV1	CALGRQRGGSDTDKLIF	TGTGCTCTTGGGAGGCAAAGAGGGGGATCCGACACCGATAAACTCATCTTT
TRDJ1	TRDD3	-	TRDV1	CALGEFGVRLGDTGKLIF	TGTGCTCTTGGGGAATTTGGTGTGCGGCTGGGGGATACGGGGAAACTCATCTTT
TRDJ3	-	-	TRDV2	CATVGDPSSSWDTRQMFF	TGTGCTACTGTGGGAGACCCCTCGAGCTCCTGGGACACCCGACAGATGTTTTTC
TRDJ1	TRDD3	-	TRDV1	CALGEPTTNILGDPRESYTDKLIF	TGTGCTCTTGGGGAACCTACTACCAACATACTGGGGGATCCCCGAGAATCGTACACCGATAAACTCATCTTT
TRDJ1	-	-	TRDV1	CALGGLALWGDKLIF	TGTGCTCTTGGGGGTTTGGCCCTATGGGGAGATAAACTCATCTTT
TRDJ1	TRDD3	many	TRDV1	CALGEHSLRLGDTTDKLIF	TGTGCTCTTGGGGAACACTCCTTACGACTGGGGGATACCACCGATAAACTCATCTTT
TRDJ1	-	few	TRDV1	CALGELSPLSSVGWIYTDKLIF	TGTGCTCTTGGGGAACTATCCCCTCTCTCGTCAGTGGGGTGGATCTACACCGATAAACTCATCTTT
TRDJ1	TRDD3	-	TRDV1	CALGAPASPKGGTGGMYTDKLIF	TGTGCTCTTGGGGCCCCGGCCTCCCCGAAAGGAGGTACTGGGGGAATGTACACCGATAAACTCATCTTT
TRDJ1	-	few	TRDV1	CALGENSLMPPGSYTDKLIF	TGTGCTCTTGGGGAAAATTCTCTGATGCCCCCCGGGTCGTACACCGATAAACTCATCTTT
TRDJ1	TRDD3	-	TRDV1	CALGVSLVGGFSYTDKLIF	TGTGCTCTTGGGGTTAGTTTAGTTGGGGGATTTTCGTACACCGATAAACTCATCTTT
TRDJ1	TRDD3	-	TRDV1	CALGPLHVWGRHTDKLIF	TGTGCTCTTGGGCCCCTGCACGTCTGGGGGAGACACACCGATAAACTCATCTTT
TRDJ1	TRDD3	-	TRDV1	CALGERGGYRYTDKLIF	TGTGCTCTTGGGGAAAGGGGGGGATACCGGTACACCGATAAACTCATCTTT
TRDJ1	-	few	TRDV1	CALGEGQSPYTDKLIF	TGTGCTCTTGGGGAAGGCCAGTCCCCGTACACCGATAAACTCATCTTT
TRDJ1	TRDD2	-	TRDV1	CALGDPFLSYTDKLIF	TGTGCTCTTGGGGACCCCTTCCTTTCGTACACCGATAAACTCATCTTT
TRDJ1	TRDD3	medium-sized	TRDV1	CALGELTGDTVPIYTDKLIF	TGTGCTCTTGGGGAACTTACCGGGGATACGGTTCCCATTTACACCGATAAACTCATCTTT
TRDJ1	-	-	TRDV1	CALGEPRASYGWGLGYTDKLIF	TGTGCTCTTGGGGAACCACGGGCTTCCTACGGCTGGGGGCTTGGGTACACCGATAAACTCATCTTT
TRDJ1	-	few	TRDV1	CALSKGLYTDKLIF	TGTGCCCTTTCTAAGGGTCTGTACACCGATAAACTCATCTTT
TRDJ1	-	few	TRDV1	CALGGRRDGTDKLIF	TGTGCTCTTGGGGGAAGGAGGGATGGGACCGATAAACTCATCTTT
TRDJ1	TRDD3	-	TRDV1	CALGESVLLWGIRSEYTDKLIF	TGTGCTCTTGGGGAATCGGTCCTACTCTGGGGGATACGGTCGGAGTACACCGATAAACTCATCTTT
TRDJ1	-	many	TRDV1	CALGGRVLRRGIVADKLIF	TGTGCTCTTGGGGGACGGGTCCTACGCCGGGGGATCGTGGCCGATAAACTCATCTTT